The sample holds a few counts of the clone carrying this T cell receptor beta chain. TCRdb re-called the 5' RACE reads with MiXCR, one entry per CDR3 protein. The sample has some 71,000 distinct CDR3 sequences; about an eighth are singletons. The sample is drawn from a study of early T cells in non-severe SARS-CoV-2 infection. This CDR3 has 13 amino acids. Per germline, CDR1 LNHDA and CDR2 SQIVND (reference sequence). V gave up 2 bases and J gave up 7 bases; unmatched junction bases: 5. This TCR was sampled from an adult who was a healthcare worker with PCR-confirmed SARS-CoV-2 infection or an uninfected control (not recorded which). The chain employs TRBV19 and TRBJ2-7; the match to TRBD2 covers 7 bases. Sequencing used whole blood, obtained at baseline. The CDR3 coding sequence is TGTGCCAGTAGTATAAACGAGGGAGGGGAGCAGTACTTC. As protein: CASSINEGGEQYF.